A selection of T cell receptor beta chains follows, all from one sample in a study of shared clonotypes between healthy human individuals. TCRdb's copy holds only in-frame clones and misses some; the assay was immunoSEQ multiplex PCR. The sample yields around 690,000 clones, 90% seen once. Sequencing used memory CD8+ T cells from PBMCs. These receptors all stem from a man younger than 35 in good health. Some clones in this sample may be carry-over from other donors' samples. Each CDR3 is given with its conserved first and last residue. D genes are given only for firm matches. Not every row has a clone size; where given, it reads once, few, many or a size class.

TRBJ2-2	TRBD2	-	TRBV28	TGTGCCAGCAGTCGACGAGGACTAGCTGTAACCGGGGAGCTGTTTTTT	CASSRRGLAVTGELFF
TRBJ1-5	TRBD1	-	TRBV5-3	TGTGCCAGAAGCCCCCGGGACAGGTTCAGGGGACAGCCCCAGCATTTT	CARSPRDRFRGQPQHF
TRBJ2-1	TRBD2	-	TRBV11-2	TGTGCCAGCATCATGGGATGGCGGGAGGGCCGGGACAATGAGCAGTTCTTC	CASIMGWREGRDNEQFF
TRBJ2-1	TRBD1	-	TRBV28	TGTGCCAGCAGTTTCAGGGGGACCTCCTACAATGAGCAGTTCTTC	CASSFRGTSYNEQFF
TRBJ2-7	-	-	TRBV27	TGTGCCAGCAGTCTGACGGGGAGCTCCTACGAGCAGTACTTC	CASSLTGSSYEQYF
TRBJ2-2	-	once	TRBV4-1	TGCGCCAGCAGCCAAGTGGGGCAGGGTCCCGGGGAGCTGTTTTTT	CASSQVGQGPGELFF
TRBJ1-1	-	-	TRBV11-2	TGTGCCAGCAGCTTAAGATTGGGGGAGCAAGCTTTCTTT	CASSLRLGEQAFF
TRBJ2-1	-	-	TRBV4-1	TGCGCCAGCAGCCAAGCAACTTGGAATGAGCAGTTCTTC	CASSQATWNEQFF
TRBJ1-2	-	-	TRBV28	TGTGCCAGCAGTTTTCAGGTTTCAAGCTACACCTTC	CASSFQVSSYTF
TRBJ2-3	TRBD2	few	TRBV28	TGTGCCAGCAGACTAGCGGGAGTTCGAACAGATACGCAGTATTTT	CASRLAGVRTDTQYF
TRBJ2-3	TRBD2	-	TRBV19	TGTGCCAGTAGTATACTAGCGGGATTCCCAGATACGCAGTATTTT	CASSILAGFPDTQYF
TRBJ2-7	-	-	TRBV13	TGTGCCAGCAGCCCGGACCCCCAGGACCCAGGAACGTACGAGCAGTACTTC	CASSPDPQDPGTYEQYF
TRBJ1-2	-	-	TRBV7-8	TGTGCCAGCAGCTTAGGGGGGGCCTCTACTAACTATGGCTACACCTTC	CASSLGGASTNYGYTF
TRBJ1-1	-	-	TRBV7-2	TGTGCCAGCAGCTGGAGCGTCACTGAAGCTTTCTTT	CASSWSVTEAFF
TRBJ2-7	TRBD2	-	TRBV5-6	TGTGCCAGCAGTGTGGGGGGGTACGAGCAGTACTTC	CASSVGGYEQYF
TRBJ1-6	-	-	TRBV27	TGTGCCAGCAGTCCGTACAGCGATAGTTTATCACCCCTCCACTTT	CASSPYSDSLSPLHF
TRBJ2-7	TRBD1	once	TRBV28	TGTGCCAGCAGTTACGATATACAGGGGCCGTCCTACGAGCAGTACTTC	CASSYDIQGPSYEQYF
TRBJ2-3	-	-	TRBV27	TGTGCCAGCAGTTCCCCCCCTGTATTGGGACCCACAGATACGCAGTATTTT	CASSSPPVLGPTDTQYF
TRBJ2-3	TRBD1	-	TRBV6-1	TGTGCCAGCAGTGACTTCGGGACAGGGGGCACAGATACGCAGTATTTT	CASSDFGTGGTDTQYF
TRBJ2-5	TRBD2	-	TRBV10-3	TGTGCCATCAGTGAGTCGAGCGGGGCAATCGAGACCCAGTACTTC	CAISESSGAIETQYF
TRBJ1-1	-	-	TRBV10-3	TGTGCCATCAGTGTTACAGGGACCACAAAAATAAGCACTGAAGCTTTCTTT	CAISVTGTTKISTEAFF
TRBJ2-7	-	-	TRBV9	TGTGCCAGCAGCCTGGCGGGGGCCGTAGGTTACGAGCAGTACTTC	CASSLAGAVGYEQYF
TRBJ2-3	-	-	TRBV27	TGTGCCAGCAGTTTATCGGGGACCCCTACCCCGGATACGCAGTATTTT	CASSLSGTPTPDTQYF
TRBJ1-1	TRBD1	-	TRBV29-1	TGCAGCGCCTACGGACAGGGGAAGAACACTGAAGCTTTCTTT	CSAYGQGKNTEAFF
TRBJ2-3	-	-	TRBV6-1	TGTGCCAGCAGGACCTTGGGGACATGGGGTACGCAGTATTTT	CASRTLGTWGTQYF
TRBJ2-1	TRBD2	-	TRBV27	TGTGCCAGCAGGATCAGCGGGAGGGCCTGGAATGAGCAGTTCTTC	CASRISGRAWNEQFF
TRBJ2-7	TRBD2	-	TRBV14	TGTGCCAGCAGCGAGGGACTAGCGGGAGGGCCGGACTTC	CASSEGLAGGPDF
TRBJ2-7	TRBD2	-	TRBV2	TGTGCCAGCAGGGGGGGACTAGCGGCCACCTACGAGCAGTACTTC	CASRGGLAATYEQYF
TRBJ2-5	TRBD2	many	TRBV11-2	TGTGCCAGCAGCTTAGGCGGGGGGTTGAGGGAGACCCAGTACTTC	CASSLGGGLRETQYF
TRBJ1-2	TRBD1	-	TRBV19	TGTGCCAGTAGTACCTCATGGACAGGGAGTCGCGGCTACACCTTC	CASSTSWTGSRGYTF
TRBJ1-2	TRBD1	once	TRBV13	TGTGCCAGCAGCTTAGGGCCCGGGACAGGGAACTATGGCTACACCTTC	CASSLGPGTGNYGYTF
TRBJ1-4	-	-	TRBV4-2	TGTGCCAGCAGCCAAGGAGAGGGTGGGCGAGAAAAACTGTTTTTT	CASSQGEGGREKLFF
TRBJ2-1	-	-	TRBV6-4	TGTGCCAGCAAATCTCGGCCCAGTTACAATGAGCAGTTCTTC	CASKSRPSYNEQFF
TRBJ1-1	TRBD1	-	TRBV28	TGTGCCAGCAGGGAGCCGGGACAGGGATCTGAAGCTTTCTTT	CASREPGQGSEAFF
TRBJ2-7	-	many	TRBV28	TGTGCCAGCAGCATTATGTCCGCCCAGGGCGAGCAGTACTTC	CASSIMSAQGEQYF
TRBJ1-1	TRBD1	-	TRBV27	TGTGCCAGCAGTTTAAGCCAGGGGGTTTCTGAAGCTTTCTTT	CASSLSQGVSEAFF
TRBJ2-7	-	-	TRBV2	TGTGCCAGCAGTGAAGCGCTTTTGAGACAGGACCGCTACGAGCAGTACTTC	CASSEALLRQDRYEQYF
TRBJ2-7	TRBD1	-	TRBV30	TGTGCCTGGAGCACAAACCCTACAGGGGACTACGAGCAGTACTTC	CAWSTNPTGDYEQYF
TRBJ2-7	TRBD1	-	TRBV30	TGTGCCTGGATTGGGGACAGGGCGTTCGAGCAGTACTTC	CAWIGDRAFEQYF
TRBJ1-2	-	-	TRBV18	TGTGCCAGCTCACCACCGAGGTCAGGGGATGGCTACACCTTC	CASSPPRSGDGYTF
TRBJ2-1	-	-	TRBV6-5	TGTGCCACCGGCGCAGACGGTTCCTACAATGAGCAGTTCTTC	CATGADGSYNEQFF
TRBJ1-1	-	few	TRBV9	TGTGCCAGCAGCGTAGGCGGCACTGAAGCTTTCTTT	CASSVGGTEAFF
TRBJ2-7	TRBD1	once	TRBV14	TGTGCCAGCAGCCAAGGGTTGACAGGGTGGTACGAGCAGTACTTC	CASSQGLTGWYEQYF
TRBJ1-5	-	-	TRBV19	TGTGCCAGTAACCCCCCGGCGGGGGGCAATCAGCCCCAGCATTTT	CASNPPAGGNQPQHF
TRBJ1-2	-	-	TRBV27	TGTGCCAGCAGTCCCCTTATAGGGGGGCCTAACTATGGCTACACCTTC	CASSPLIGGPNYGYTF
TRBJ2-5	TRBD2	-	TRBV4-1	TGCGCCAGCAGCCAAGCCCGGGGGGGATCACAAGAGACCCAGTACTTC	CASSQARGGSQETQYF
TRBJ2-7	-	once	TRBV7-2	TGTGCCAGCAGCTTTTACGGGGGCAGCTCCTACGAGCAGTACTTC	CASSFYGGSSYEQYF
TRBJ1-1	TRBD1	-	TRBV19	TGTGCCAGTAGTCCGGGACAGGGTCTGAACACTGAAGCTTTCTTT	CASSPGQGLNTEAFF